Each of the 30 T cell receptor beta chains below was sequenced from the same sample in a study of T cell repertoires in cytomegalovirus infection (dated by TCRdb to the late 2010s). TCRdb lists the instrument as Illumina HiSeq 1500. The raw public data were reprocessed by TCRdb itself: fastp quality trimming at Q25, MiXCR clonotype calling, in-frame beta chains only. Entries that share a CDR3 protein sequence are merged under the most common genes and DNA. Within this sample are roughly 100,000 distinct CDR3 sequences, with approximately 15% of them counted one time only. Together, the top ten hold approximately 8% of the sample. The material sequenced was PBMCs. Every receptor here comes from a human donor in good health (CMV status not recorded). Some clones in this sample may be carry-over from other donors' samples.

This chain connects TRBV7-9 to TRBJ2-5; tentative D call: TRBD1 (5 bases). The CDR3 runs to 17 residues. Trimming took 0 bases from V and 5 from J, leaving 19 bases between them. Germline V gene sequence: CDR1 SEHNR, CDR2 FQNEAQ (reference sequence). The CDR3 here is CASSLAGLRPSTETQYF. The CDR3 DNA follows: TGTGCCAGCAGCTTAGCGGGGCTCAGGCCGTCAACTGAGACCCAGTACTTC. Combining the CDR3 with reference TRBV7-9 and TRBJ2-5 gives the whole variable domain DTGVSQNPRHKITKRGQNVTFRCDPISEHNRLYWYRQTLGQGPEFLTYFQNEAQLEKSRLLSDRFSAERPKGSFSTLEIQRTEQGDSAMYLCASSLAGLRPSTETQYFGPGTRLLVL.

This clonotype appeared a few times. The chain uses TRBV2 and TRBJ2-3; 11 bases align to TRBD2. V was pared by 4 bases and J by 2 bases, with 5 bases of the junction left unmatched. The CDR3 sequence is 16 residues long. Looked up from germline, CDR1 is SNHLY and CDR2 is FYNNEI. In DNA, the CDR3 is TGTGCCAGCAGTGTCGGGACTAGCGGATACACAGATACGCAGTATTTT. It specifies CASSVGTSGYTDTQYF. Based on the CDR3 plus reference TRBV2 and TRBJ2-3, the full variable domain is EPEVTQTPSHQVTQMGQEVILRCVPISNHLYFYWYRQILGQKVEFLVSFYNNEISEKSEIFDDQFSVERPDGSNFTLKIRSTKLEDSAMYFCASSVGTSGYTDTQYFGPGTRLTVL.

This clonotype was detected only a few times. This sequence joins TRBV5-1 and TRBJ2-3; 9 bases align to TRBD1. Per the germline V gene, CDR1 is SGHRS and CDR2 is YFSETQ. CDR3 length: 14 residues. Losses at the gene ends were 7 bases for V and 4 bases for J; bases not matched to a gene: 7. CDR3 residues: CASAPGTGSDTQYF. Written as DNA, the CDR3 is TGCGCCAGCGCACCGGGGACAGGGTCAGATACGCAGTATTTT.

This clonotype was counted ten times or more. This sequence joins TRBV7-2 and TRBJ2-5; no clear D. Germline V gene data show CDR1 as SGHTA and CDR2 as FQGNSA. The CDR3 runs to 14 residues. Trimming pared 1 base from V and 7 bases from J, leaving 13 bases between. CDR3 amino acids: CASSLDRHSGTQYF. DNA of the CDR3: TGTGCCAGCAGCTTAGATCGGCATTCGGGGACCCAGTACTTC.

This clonotype was counted between two and nine times. The V and J genes are TRBV6-5 and TRBJ2-5; 11 nucleotides align to TRBD2. The CDR3 length is 17 residues. Germline trimming cut 5 bases from V and 2 bases from J; bases unmatched to any gene: 10. The V gene's germline CDR1 is MNHEY and CDR2 SVGAGI. CDR3 loop: CASSKPTTSGAQETQYF. The CDR3 region has the DNA TGTGCCAGCAGTAAACCCACGACTAGCGGGGCTCAAGAGACCCAGTACTTC.

In its sample, this clonotype was seen many times. V and J are TRBV4-2 and TRBJ1-1; unclear D gene. V was clipped by 0 bases and J by 2 bases, with 10 bases between them. This CDR3 has 15 residues. CDR1 is LGHNA, CDR2 YNFKEQ, per germline. CDR3: CASSQEAEPNTEAFF. In DNA form, the CDR3 reads TGTGCCAGCAGCCAAGAAGCAGAGCCTAACACTGAAGCTTTCTTT.

Many counts were recorded for this clonotype. CDR3 DNA sequence: TGTGCCAGCAGGTCCTTCGGGGGACAGCAGTACTTC. As protein: CASRSFGGQQYF. The chain uses TRBV12-3 or TRBV12-4 and TRBJ2-7; D perhaps matches TRBD2 (6 bases). This CDR3 comprises 12 residues. The V and J ends lost 6 bases and 8 bases respectively, with 14 bases between them.

This sequence joins TRBV5-1 and TRBJ1-1; TRBD1 matches at 7 bases. The germline CDR1 and CDR2 sequences are SGHRS and YFSETQ. V shed 4 bases, J shed 8 bases, and the junction held 2 bases outside the gene matches. This CDR3 contains 11 residues. The CDR3 bases are TGCGCCAGCAGCCGGGACAGAGAAGCTTTCTTT. As protein: CASSRDREAFF.

The gene calls are TRBV29-1 and TRBJ2-7; D is unclear. The CDR3 consists of 12 residues. Germline V CDR1 and CDR2: SQVTM, ANQGSEA. V lost 5 bases, J lost 3 bases, and 11 bases lay in between. CDR3 DNA sequence: TGCAGCGTTCGGACCACCTTCTACGAGCAGTACTTC. This translates into CSVRTTFYEQYF.

V gene TRBV6-1 combines with J gene TRBJ1-5; D unresolved. V lost 1 base and J lost 2, with 6 bases in between. Germline V gene data show CDR1 as MNHNS and CDR2 as SASEGT. The CDR3 has 14 residues. CDR3 loop: CASSEGVGNQPQHF. The CDR3 nucleotides read TGTGCCAGCAGTGAAGGGGTGGGCAATCAGCCCCAGCATTTT.

This clonotype was picked up many times. This chain connects TRBV7-9 to TRBJ1-1; D is possibly TRBD1 (5 bases). Looked up from germline, CDR1 is SEHNR and CDR2 is FQNEAQ (reference sequence). The length of the CDR3 is 13 residues. Deletions cut 7 bases from V and 11 bases from J, with 20 bases between. In DNA form, the CDR3 reads TGTGCCAGCAACAATTTCGGGAGGGCAGGGGCTTTCTTT. Amino acids: CASNNFGRAGAFF.

This rearrangement joins TRBV12-3 or TRBV12-4 to TRBJ1-1, with D unclear. With 2 bases removed from V and 6 bases from J, the gap between germline ends came to 10 bases. CDR3 length: 13 residues. This chain's CDR3 is CASSLPPFSEAFF. DNA for the CDR3: TGTGCCAGCAGTTTACCCCCGTTTTCTGAAGCTTTCTTT.

The V and J genes are TRBV12-3 or TRBV12-4 and TRBJ1-1; D is uncertain. The V end was cut by 10 bases, the J end by 2 bases, with 11 bases between. This CDR3 comprises 12 residues. CDR3 protein: CATTGPNTEAFF. The CDR3 bases are TGTGCCACCACCGGGCCCAACACTGAAGCTTTCTTT.

At least ten counts were recorded for this clonotype. V usage is TRBV7-2 and J usage is TRBJ1-3, with D perhaps TRBD1 (5 bases). V lost 1 base to trimming and J lost 0 bases, with 10 bases between them. Germline V gives CDR1 SGHTA, CDR2 FQGNSA. The CDR3 loop spans 16 amino acids. CDR3 DNA: TGTGCCAGCAGCTTAGGACAGACACTCTCTGGAAACACCATATATTTT. Translating gives CASSLGQTLSGNTIYF.

This clonotype was seen more than once but under ten times. The chain employs TRBV10-3 and TRBJ1-5, with D maybe TRBD1 (6 bases). This CDR3 comprises 14 residues. The V and J ends lost 2 bases and 6 bases respectively, with 11 bases between them. Per germline, CDR1 ENHRY and CDR2 SYGVKD. The CDR3 DNA follows: TGTGCCATCAGTGAGGTCAGGGGTTCTCAGCCCCAGCATTTT. It translates to CAISEVRGSQPQHF.

This clonotype came up many times. The chain is built from TRBV7-9 and TRBJ2-7, with a possible D match to TRBD2 (5 bases). The CDR3 length is 14 residues. The ends were cut back, 5 bases at V and 3 bases at J, with 14 bases in the middle. Germline assignment: CDR1 SEHNR and CDR2 FQNEAQ (reference sequence). In DNA form, the CDR3 reads TGTGCCAGCAGCCCGGGATCGATGGGCTACGAGCAGTACTTC. Protein: CASSPGSMGYEQYF.

This clonotype was found a few times. The genes are TRBV7-2 and TRBJ2-3, with a weak D call TRBD2 (5 bases). Per the germline V gene, CDR1 is SGHTA and CDR2 is FQGNSA. V was cut by 0 bases and J by 2 bases, with 15 bases left in between. The CDR3 is made up of 17 amino acids. The CDR3 sequence: CASSLAADLTYTDTQYF. The CDR3 nucleotides are TGTGCCAGCAGCTTAGCAGCGGACCTGACCTACACAGATACGCAGTATTTT.

Notes on this clonotype: Since a much larger clone is just one base distant, this may be a read error. The V call is TRBV28, the J call TRBJ2-1; D possibly corresponds to TRBD1 (5 bases). V lost 3 bases and J 5 bases, leaving 11 bases between the germline ends. The CDR3 has 14 residues. Germline V gene data show CDR1 as MDHEN and CDR2 as SYDVKM. In nucleotides, the CDR3 is TGTGCCAGCAGTTTGGCCAAGGGGAACAATGAGCAGTTCTTC. The encoded protein is CASSLAKGNNEQFF.

Note on this clonotype: Being one base from a much bigger clone, this may be a read error. Lacking the conserved final phenylalanine or tryptophan, this CDR3 likely reflects a read error. This chain uses TRBV6-1 with TRBJ1-5; no clear D. The CDR3 extends over 15 amino acids. The V end lost 5 bases, the J end lost 2 bases, and 13 bases lay between the germline ends. The germline gives CDR1 MNHNS, CDR2 SASEGT. CDR3 loop: CASSYRAGGNQPQHY. The DNA of the CDR3 is TGTGCCAGCAGTTACCGCGCGGGAGGCAATCAGCCCCAGCATTAT.

This clonotype was counted at least ten times. The rearrangement links TRBV7-2 to TRBJ1-5, with D possibly being TRBD1 (5 bases). CDR1 SGHTA and CDR2 FQGNSA come from the germline V gene. There are 16 residues in the CDR3. The V gene lost 5 bases and the J gene lost 2 bases, with 16 bases spanning the gap. CDR3 region: CASSQGVVGGNQPQHF. The CDR3 nucleotides are TGTGCCAGCAGCCAAGGGGTTGTCGGGGGCAATCAGCCCCAGCATTTT.

This clonotype showed up many times. V is TRBV20-1 and J is TRBJ1-2, with D perhaps TRBD1 (5 bases). Between the trimmed V and J ends, which lost 2 bases and 6 bases, there was a span of 10 bases. Germline lookup yields CDR1 DFQATT and CDR2 SNEGSKA (reference sequence). The CDR3 runs to 12 residues. The CDR3 region is CSARRGSDGYTF. Written as DNA, the CDR3 is TGCAGTGCTAGAAGGGGATCCGATGGCTACACCTTC.

This clonotype has just a few counts. The chain recombines TRBV30 with TRBJ1-1, with D unresolved. Germline assignment: CDR1 GTSNPN and CDR2 SVGIG (reference sequence). The CDR3 totals 17 residues. The V end was cut by 0 bases, the J end by 1 base, with 18 bases between. CDR3: CAWSVKRVATPNTEAFF. In nucleotides, the CDR3 is TGTGCCTGGAGTGTAAAACGGGTTGCGACGCCGAACACTGAAGCTTTCTTT.

Concerning this clonotype: It may be a read error: a sequence one base away is much more abundant. The chain links TRBV7-2 to TRBJ2-7; the D gene is possibly TRBD2 (7 bases). This CDR3 region has 12 residues. Germline lookup yields CDR1 SGHTA and CDR2 FQGNSA. The CDR3 DNA sequence: TGTGCCAGCCGCTCGGGGGGCGACGAGCGGTACTTC. Residues: CASRSGGDERYF.

For this clonotype: A read error may explain this, as a much larger clone is one base away. This chain links TRBV7-2 with TRBJ1-5; D is undetermined. The V gene's germline CDR1 is SGHTA and CDR2 FQGNSA. The CDR3 length is 13 residues. CDR3 in amino acids: CASSLVSHQPHHF. The CDR3 DNA reads TGTGCCAGCAGCTTAGTTTCCCATCAGCCCCATCATTTT.

Only a few counts were recorded for this clonotype. The genes are TRBV12-3 or TRBV12-4 and TRBJ2-5; 13 nucleotides agree with TRBD2. V lost 4 bases and J lost 7; bases outside the gene matches: 6. The CDR3 has 15 residues. The CDR3 sequence: CASSSSLAGGGTQYF. The CDR3, as DNA: TGTGCCAGCAGTTCCTCACTAGCGGGGGGGGGGACCCAGTACTTC.

The gene calls are TRBV6-2 or TRBV6-3 and TRBJ1-5; TRBD1 is a possible D gene (6 bases). The CDR3 is 14 amino acids. Trimming removed 5 bases from V and 3 bases from J, with 11 bases in between. The germline V gene encodes CDR1 MNHEY and CDR2 SVGEGT. CDR3 nucleotide sequence: TGTGCCAGCAGTGCGACAGGAACCAATCAGCCCCAGCATTTT. This encodes CASSATGTNQPQHF.

The chain employs TRBV4-2 and TRBJ2-1; D gene ambiguous. This CDR3 spans 15 amino acids. Trimming left V 0 bases short and J 6 bases short, with 12 bases between. The germline CDR1 and CDR2 sequences are LGHNA and YNFKEQ. The CDR3 coding sequence is TGTGCCAGCAGCCAAGATGTCCGGCCCCCCAATGAGCAGTTCTTC. Its translation is CASSQDVRPPNEQFF.

This clonotype was seen ten or more times. The chain employs TRBV7-2 and TRBJ2-7; D is possibly TRBD1 (6 bases). This CDR3 is built from 15 residues. CDR1 SGHTA and CDR2 FQGNSA come from the germline V gene. The V end lost 8 bases, the J end lost 5 bases, and 22 bases lay between the germline ends. CDR3 sequence reads: CASVRGPAGEDEQYF. The CDR3 bases are TGTGCCAGCGTCCGGGGCCCTGCAGGGGAAGACGAGCAGTACTTC.

The chain joins TRBV5-1 to TRBJ1-2; TRBD1 matches 7 bases. The CDR3 is 14 amino acids. With V trimmed by 4 bases and J by 5 bases, 8 bases remained unmatched. Per the germline V gene, CDR1 is SGHRS and CDR2 is YFSETQ. The CDR3: CASSPTGPEYGYTF. CDR3 sequence (DNA): TGCGCCAGCAGCCCGACAGGGCCAGAATATGGCTACACCTTC.

This clonotype was seen more than once but under ten times. The V call is TRBV5-1, the J call TRBJ2-2; D not resolved. Germline V lookup: CDR1 SGHRS, CDR2 YFSETQ. The V and J ends lost 0 bases and 4 bases respectively, with 4 bases between them. The CDR3 is 13 residues long. The CDR3 nucleotides read TGCGCCAGCAGCTTGGCCAGCACCGGGGAGCTGTTTTTT. Protein sequence: CASSLASTGELFF.